The 28 T cell receptor beta chains given below trace back to one sample, sequenced in a study of blood T cell repertoires in COVID-19. Assay: immunoSEQ multiplex PCR; the TCRdb copy retains only in-frame clones and omits some. The sample lists 490,000 or so clones; 80% to 90% were seen once. Input material: PBMCs or T cells enriched from blood (not recorded which). These receptors came from a woman aged 55-69 years who had recovered from COVID-19.

The rearrangement uses TRBV7-9 and TRBJ2-7; 8 positions match TRBD1. The junction had 3 bases not matched to a gene; V was cut back by 5 bases and J by 0 bases. CDR3 length: 14 amino acids. Germline lookup yields CDR1 SEHNR and CDR2 FQNEAQ (reference sequence). The CDR3 DNA reads as TGTGCCAGCAGCCGGGGACAGGTCTCCTACGAGCAGTACTTC. Its translation: CASSRGQVSYEQYF. Filled out from reference TRBV7-9 and TRBJ2-7, the complete variable domain reads DTGVSQNPRHKITKRGQNVTFRCDPISEHNRLYWYRQTLGQGPEFLTYFQNEAQLEKSRLLSDRFSAERPKGSFSTLEIQRTEQGDSAMYLCASSRGQVSYEQYFGPGTRLTVT.

The CDR3 loop is CASSSLPTGTETQYF. The CDR3 nucleotides read TGTGCCAGCAGTTCCCTTCCGACAGGAACAGAGACCCAGTACTTC. The chain joins TRBV27 to TRBJ2-5; maybe TRBD1 (6 bases). The germline V gene encodes CDR1 MNHEY and CDR2 SMNVEV (reference sequence). This CDR3 comprises 15 residues. V shed 4 bases and J shed 4 bases, with 16 bases lying between them.

The chain is built from TRBV30 and TRBJ2-7, with D uncertain. Trimming cost V 1 base and J 3 bases, with 7 bases left between them. The CDR3 consists of 12 residues. The germline CDR1 and CDR2 sequences are GTSNPN and SVGIG (reference sequence). The CDR3 protein is CAWSGGSYEQYF. As DNA, the CDR3 is TGTGCCTGGAGTGGCGGCAGCTACGAGCAGTACTTC.

Concerning this clone itself: Sequence at one end of the junction differs from germline and may be a read error. The chain links TRBV6-2 or TRBV6-3 to TRBJ2-5, with 8 bases identical to TRBD2. Germline V CDR1 and CDR2: MNHEY, SVGEGT. The length of the CDR3 is 13 residues. Written as DNA, the CDR3 is TGTGCCAGCAGCCCAACCCCTAGCGGGCCCGTTCACTTC. It is translated as CASSPTPSGPVHF.

The chain combines TRBV6-5 with TRBJ2-3; D may be TRBD1 (6 bases). Germline values: CDR1 MNHEY, CDR2 SVGAGI. V was trimmed by 9 bases and J by 3 bases, leaving 13 bases between them. The length of the CDR3 is 13 residues. The DNA for the CDR3 is TGTGCCAGTACCCTACAGGGTACAGATACGCAGTATTTT. It encodes CASTLQGTDTQYF.

The gene calls are TRBV19 and TRBJ1-5, with 8 positions matching TRBD1. This CDR3 has 16 amino acids. The trim removed 1 base at V and 1 base at J, leaving 3 bases unmatched. Germline CDR1 is LNHDA and CDR2 is SQIVND (reference sequence). The CDR3 nucleotides read TGTGCCAGTAGTATAGCTCAGGGGGCAAGCAATCAGCCCCAGCATTTT. Its protein product is CASSIAQGASNQPQHF. Full variable domain (missing parts from reference TRBV19 and TRBJ1-5): DGGITQSPKYLFRKEGQNVTLSCEQNLNHDAMYWYRQDPGQGLRLIYYSQIVNDFQKGDIAEGYSVSREKKESFPLTVTSAQKNPTAFYLCASSIAQGASNQPQHFGDGTRLSIL.

This chain joins TRBV6-1 and TRBJ1-6; D remains ambiguous. Deletions cut 3 bases from V and 3 bases from J, with 15 bases between. The germline CDR1 and CDR2 sequences are MNHNS and SASEGT. This CDR3 has 17 residues. CDR3 region: CASSEDLTGIYNSPLHF. The CDR3 DNA sequence: TGTGCCAGCAGTGAGGACCTGACGGGGATCTATAATTCACCCCTCCACTTT.

This clone was observed once. This chain connects TRBV5-1 to TRBJ2-3; 9 bases match TRBD1. This CDR3 comprises 16 residues. Germline V gene lookup returns CDR1 SGHRS and CDR2 YFSETQ. Unmatched junction bases numbered 5, after V lost 0 bases and J lost 3 bases. For the CDR3, the DNA is TGCGCCAGCAGCTTGGGAGACAGGGGGACGACAGATACGCAGTATTTT. This encodes CASSLGDRGTTDTQYF.

For this clone: The sample carries other DNA sequences with the same CDR3. The chain couples TRBV2 to TRBJ2-7, with a tentative D call TRBD1 (6 bases). The CDR3 sequence is 13 residues long. Germline CDR1 is SNHLY and CDR2 is FYNNEI. V dropped 4 bases and J dropped 0 bases, with 7 bases sitting between them. The CDR3 loop is CASSGTASYEQYF. CDR3 DNA: TGTGCCAGCAGTGGGACAGCCTCCTACGAGCAGTACTTC.

The chain uses TRBV30 and TRBJ1-2, with 12 bases aligning to TRBD1. Germline CDR1 GTSNPN, CDR2 SVGIG (reference sequence). Losses at the gene ends were 0 bases for V and 6 bases for J; bases not matched to a gene: 17. CDR3 length: 19 amino acids. The CDR3: CAWSVRVAGTGGGWNGYTF. DNA of the CDR3: TGTGCCTGGAGTGTACGGGTGGCCGGGACAGGGGGCGGTTGGAATGGCTACACCTTC. The full variable domain, with the rest looked up from reference TRBV30 and TRBJ1-2, is SQTIHQWPATLVQPVGSPLSLECTVEGTSNPNLYWYRQAAGRGLQLLFYSVGIGQISSEVPQNLSASRPQDRQFILSSKKLLLSDSGFYLCAWSVRVAGTGGGWNGYTFGSGTRLTVV.

V gene TRBV10-3 combines with J gene TRBJ2-1; 9 bases match TRBD2. The CDR3 loop spans 17 amino acids. Trimming at V came to 4 bases and at J to 5 bases, leaving 12 bases not matched to a gene. Germline V gene sequence: CDR1 ENHRY, CDR2 SYGVKD. The CDR3 nucleotides are TGTGCCATCAGTGGGGTCTGGGAGCGGGGGGATAACAATGAGCAGTTCTTC. Its protein product is CAISGVWERGDNNEQFF.

The CDR3 coding sequence is TGCGCCAGCAGTGAGACACGAAGATTCTCAGCGGGAAACACCATATATTTT. Its protein product is CASSETRRFSAGNTIYF. The chain has TRBV10-2 and TRBJ1-3, with unresolved D. This CDR3 region has 17 residues. V was cut by 2 bases and J by 4 bases, with 18 bases left in between. CDR1 and CDR2 (germline): WSHSY, SAAADI.

The chain joins TRBV12-5 to TRBJ2-3; possibly TRBD2 for D (6 bases). The V end was cut by 4 bases, the J end by 2 bases, with 10 bases between. The CDR3 has 14 residues. CDR1 and CDR2 from the germline V gene are LGHNT and FRNRAP. The CDR3 sequence is CASGYGGVTDTQYF. The CDR3, as DNA: TGTGCTAGTGGTTACGGCGGGGTCACAGATACGCAGTATTTT.

V gene TRBV4-1 combines with J gene TRBJ1-3, with D hard to call. The CDR3 is 13 amino acids. The germline V and J ends were trimmed by 8 bases and 3 bases, with 11 bases remaining between them. The germline V gene encodes CDR1 MGHRA and CDR2 YSYEKL. Here the CDR3 reads CASRLNFGNTIYF. The CDR3 bases are TGCGCCAGCCGACTAAATTTTGGAAACACCATATATTTT.

J is TRBJ2-7 and V is TRBV10-2, with 8 bases identical to TRBD1. Germline-derived CDR1 and CDR2 are WSHSY and SAAADI. The CDR3 runs 15 residues. With 10 bases clipped from V and 3 bases from J, the junction kept 14 bases outside the gene matches. Here the CDR3 reads CATTFGQGKGYEQYF. As DNA, the CDR3 is TGCGCCACCACTTTCGGACAGGGCAAGGGCTACGAGCAGTACTTC.

Only a few counts were recorded for this clone. Other DNA sequences from this sample encode an identical CDR3 as well. This sequence joins TRBV30 and TRBJ1-2; D is unclear. The V and J ends lost 0 bases and 5 bases respectively, with 7 bases between them. This CDR3 is built from 12 residues. CDR1 and CDR2 (germline): GTSNPN, SVGIG (reference sequence). The CDR3 reads CAWSVRGYGYTF. CDR3 DNA: TGTGCCTGGAGTGTACGAGGGTATGGCTACACCTTC.

The chain joins TRBV29-1 to TRBJ2-2, with D possibly TRBD2 on 6 matching bases. The germline V gene has CDR1 SQVTM and CDR2 ANQGSEA. Trimming left V 7 bases short and J 2 bases short, with 11 bases between. The CDR3 is made up of 13 amino acids. CDR3 sequence reads: CSGCGANTGELFF. The CDR3 region has the DNA TGCAGCGGGTGCGGGGCAAACACCGGGGAGCTGTTTTTT.

The J gene is TRBJ2-1, the V gene TRBV7-2, with 10 nucleotides matching TRBD2. CDR3 length: 15 amino acids. V trimming: 5 bases; J trimming: 7 bases; junction bases outside the gene matches: 8. Germline CDR1 SGHTA, CDR2 FQGNSA. For the CDR3, the DNA is TGTGCCAGCAGCCCCGAGGGACTAGCGATAAATGAGCAGTTCTTC. Amino acids: CASSPEGLAINEQFF.

The V gene is TRBV11-2, the J gene TRBJ1-2; TRBD1 is a possible D gene (5 bases). Looked up from germline, CDR1 is SGHAT and CDR2 is FQNNGV. The CDR3 covers 16 residues. The ends were cut back, 1 base at V and 8 bases at J, with 20 bases in the middle. The CDR3 spells CASSLAGGKGSRGYTF. CDR3 nucleotide sequence: TGTGCCAGCAGCTTAGCGGGGGGGAAAGGCTCTCGAGGCTACACCTTC.

The J gene is TRBJ1-1, the V gene TRBV30, with a possible D match to TRBD1 (5 bases). V shed 3 bases and J shed 2 bases, with 13 bases lying between them. This CDR3 is built from 14 residues. Germline assignment: CDR1 GTSNPN and CDR2 SVGIG (reference sequence). The DNA for the CDR3 is TGTGCCTGGAGAACACTGGGACTAAACACTGAAGCTTTCTTT. Its translation: CAWRTLGLNTEAFF.

The J gene is TRBJ1-5, the V gene TRBV18; weak D call: TRBD1 (5 bases). The germline gives CDR1 KGHSH, CDR2 LQKENI. This CDR3 region has 16 residues. V was shortened by 4 bases and J by 0 bases, with 13 bases between the two germline ends. In DNA, the CDR3 is TGTGCCAGCTCACGAACCGATGGGGCTAGCAATCAGCCCCAGCATTTT. Residues: CASSRTDGASNQPQHF.

The V call is TRBV6-2 or TRBV6-3, the J call TRBJ2-3; 10 bases are a match to TRBD2. Germline V lookup: CDR1 MNHEY, CDR2 SVGEGT. V gave up 6 bases and J gave up 5 bases; unmatched junction bases: 14. The CDR3 covers 17 residues. CDR3 sequence: CASSPVISGGLIDTQYF. CDR3 bases: TGTGCCAGCAGCCCGGTGATTAGCGGGGGGTTAATAGATACGCAGTATTTT.

This clone has a handful of counts. The chain carries TRBV10-3 and TRBJ2-5; the match to TRBD1 covers 9 bases. Trimming at V came to 10 bases and at J to 2 bases, leaving 2 bases not matched to a gene. CDR3 length: 12 residues. Germline V lookup: CDR1 ENHRY, CDR2 SYGVKD. As DNA, the CDR3 is TGTGCCACCGGACAGGGGCAAGAGACCCAGTACTTC. It encodes CATGQGQETQYF.

In its sample, this clone was seen a few times. The chain recombines TRBV15 with TRBJ1-4; D not resolved. The CDR3 is made up of 14 amino acids. Germline CDR1 LNHNV, CDR2 YYDKDF (reference sequence). V lost 1 base and J 4 bases, leaving 7 bases between the germline ends. The CDR3 nucleotides read TGTGCCACCAGCAGAGGGAGTATTAATGAAAAACTGTTTTTT. It encodes CATSRGSINEKLFF.

This chain uses TRBV2 with TRBJ2-6, with 7 bases lining up with TRBD1. V lost 4 bases to trimming and J lost 2 bases; unmatched junction nucleotides: 8. Per the germline V gene, CDR1 is SNHLY and CDR2 is FYNNEI. The CDR3 has 17 residues. The CDR3 sequence: CASSGTGPWAGANVLTF. CDR3 DNA: TGTGCCAGCAGTGGGACAGGACCTTGGGCTGGGGCCAACGTCCTGACTTTC.

V and J are TRBV7-2 and TRBJ2-5, with 7 bases that match TRBD1. Germline V gene data show CDR1 as SGHTA and CDR2 as FQGNSA. The CDR3 is 15 residues long. The V gene end was trimmed by 5 bases and the J gene end by 3 bases; junction bases not matched to a gene: 9. CDR3 DNA sequence: TGTGCCAGCAGCACCGGACAGGTTGTTGAAGAGACCCAGTACTTC. It is translated as CASSTGQVVEETQYF.

The rearrangement links TRBV6-5 to TRBJ1-3; perhaps TRBD1 as D (5 bases). The CDR3 totals 13 residues. Trimming removed 5 bases from V and 4 bases from J, with 9 bases in between. Per the germline V gene, CDR1 is MNHEY and CDR2 is SVGAGI. The chain's CDR3 is CASSRGDGNTIYF. The CDR3, as DNA: TGTGCCAGCAGTCGGGGGGACGGAAACACCATATATTTT.

This chain joins TRBV11-2 and TRBJ1-5; D may be TRBD1 (6 bases). CDR3 length equals 15 residues. From germline, CDR1 is SGHAT and CDR2 FQNNGV. Trimming took 5 bases from V and 4 from J, leaving 15 bases between them. CDR3: CASSVTDSLNQPQHF. The CDR3 coding sequence is TGTGCCAGCAGCGTGACGGACAGTTTAAATCAGCCCCAGCATTTT. The variable domain in full, completed from reference TRBV11-2 and TRBJ1-5, reads EAGVAQSPRYKIIEKRQSVAFWCNPISGHATLYWYQQILGQGPKLLIQFQNNGVVDDSQLPKDRFSAERLKGVDSTLKIQPAKLEDSAVYLCASSVTDSLNQPQHFGDGTRLSIL.